This T cell receptor beta chain stems from a study of tumor-infiltrating lymphocytes in primary liver carcinoma. Study at large: All patients, whether men or women, fell within 30 to 69 years of age. Overall study results and limits: Overlap in tumor-adjacent and tumor-blood pairs fell below that of tumor region pairs.

The approximately 17-34 mg bulk tissue piece was not sorted before simultaneous RNA and DNA extraction. Chronic HBV infection, untreated so far, was present in the patients. From roughly 470 ng total RNA, TCR beta cDNA was generated with a primer in the constant region. Investigators got TCR beta libraries out of three nested multiplex PCR rounds, done with slightly modified ARM-PCR. The first two PCR rounds used TRBV1-TRBV30 forward primers with a C-beta reverse primer, nine to ten cycles each. TCRdb reprocessed the multiplex PCR reads with MiXCR, giving one entry per CDR3 protein. The repertoire holds 45,000 to 55,000 distinct CDR3 sequences, with about 80% as singletons. The CDR3 totals 15 residues. Per germline, CDR1 SGHAT and CDR2 FQNNGV. With regard to this clonotype: Its target is unknown. One junction end does not reproduce the germline sequence, and a read error may be involved.

The chain carries TRBV11-2 and TRBJ2-7; D call uncertain. Material for sequencing was liver tumor tissue from sampling region 2. Regarding subset: tumor region T2, inferior pole. The origin of this receptor is a man aged 35-49 years with primary liver carcinoma and hepatitis B virus infection. The CDR3 DNA reads as TGTGCCAACAGCCTCGGCGAGACTCTACCCTACAAGCAGTACTTC. It is translated as CANSLGETLPYKQYF.